This T cell receptor (beta chain) was sequenced during a study of T cells in Graves' hyperthyroidism and ophthalmopathy. Study in general: Peripheral blood was drawn at first diagnosis, prior to all treatment. Notes on the study in general: The model predicted ophthalmopathy a median around 6.5 months before onset.

What was amplified from RNA transcripts were TCR beta CDR3 regions. Initially, a first-round RT-PCR of the TCR CDR3 employed the HTBI primer set. One entry per CDR3 protein results from TCRdb running MiXCR on the multiplex PCR reads. The profile covers about 290,000 distinct CDR3 sequences, with roughly 18% appearing a single time and 35% to 45% taken by the ten largest. Germline V CDR1 and CDR2: WNHNN, SYGVQD (reference sequence). V lost 4 bases to trimming and J lost 4 bases, with 11 bases between them. The CDR3 is made up of 14 amino acids. A NOSPECS grade of at least 4, a Clinical Activity Score of at least 3 and duration under 3 months were recorded in ophthalmopathy patients. The authors took PBMCs from 10 ml fresh peripheral blood. Concerning this clonotype itself: What it binds is unknown.

The chain carries TRBV10-1 and TRBJ1-5; D unresolved. Input material: blood. This clonotype was sampled from a man aged 45-60 years with Graves' ophthalmopathy. CDR3: CASSAGLGNQPQHF. The CDR3 DNA sequence: TGCGCCAGCAGTGCCGGACTGGGGAATCAGCCCCAGCATTTT.